These 23 T cell receptor beta chains were all obtained from the same sample, sequenced in a study of cytomegalovirus exposure and HLA in healthy donors. TCRdb keeps only in-frame clones here, not all; method: immunoSEQ multiplex PCR. The table lists fewer than 200,000 clones, about 90% of them singletons. The material sequenced was PBMCs. The receptor source for this set is a woman younger than 35 in good health and CMV-seropositive.

This clone was observed a few times. This chain's CDR3 is CASSFMGLTYEQYF. Here the CDR3 DNA reads TGTGCCAGCAGTTTCATGGGGCTAACCTACGAGCAGTACTTC. The V gene is TRBV6-6, the J gene TRBJ2-7, with D possibly TRBD1 on 5 matching bases. Germline values: CDR1 MNHNY, CDR2 SVGAGI (reference sequence). This CDR3 comprises 14 residues. Trimming stripped 4 bases from V and 2 bases from J, with 12 bases between.

The sample holds a few counts of this clone. This chain joins TRBV6-5 and TRBJ2-7; 7 bases align to TRBD1. Per the germline V gene, CDR1 is MNHEY and CDR2 is SVGAGI. The CDR3 has 13 amino acids. The V segment lost 0 bases and the J segment 13 bases; nucleotides outside the gene matches: 9. The CDR3 is CASSYSQGGQLYF. CDR3 coding DNA: TGTGCCAGCAGTTACTCCCAAGGGGGCCAACTATACTTC.

This clone turned up a few times. The CDR3 loop reads CASSKARANTGELFF. CDR3 nucleotides: TGTGCCAGCAGCAAAGCCAGGGCGAACACCGGGGAGCTGTTTTTT. This chain uses TRBV21-1 with TRBJ2-2; the table calls TRBD1, which could not be checked here. TRBV21-1 is deemed a pseudogene. CDR3 size: 15 residues.

The rearrangement links TRBV6-5 to TRBJ2-1; 7 nucleotides agree with TRBD2. Trimming took 2 bases from V and 2 from J; bases not matched to a gene: 3. This CDR3 has 15 residues. The germline V gene has CDR1 MNHEY and CDR2 SVGAGI. DNA of the CDR3: TGTGCCAGCAGTTACACGCTAGCGGCCTACAATGAGCAGTTCTTC. It codes for CASSYTLAAYNEQFF.

This chain joins TRBV11-2 and TRBJ2-3; a weak D match, TRBD2 (6 bases). There are 14 residues in the CDR3. Germline V CDR1 and CDR2: SGHAT, FQNNGV. V was clipped by 5 bases and J by 6 bases, with 15 bases between them. The CDR3 protein is CASSKTGTDDTQYF. The CDR3 nucleotides read TGTGCCAGCAGCAAAACCGGGACTGATGATACGCAGTATTTT.

This rearrangement joins TRBV6-1 to TRBJ1-1; 9 nucleotides agree with TRBD1. The CDR3 is 15 amino acids. Germline V gene lookup returns CDR1 MNHNS and CDR2 SASEGT. The trim removed 6 bases at V and 1 base at J, leaving 6 bases unmatched. Here the CDR3 DNA reads TGTGCCAGCAGAGACAGGGGGAAGGCGAACACTGAAGCTTTCTTT. Protein sequence: CASRDRGKANTEAFF.

J is TRBJ2-5 and V is TRBV5-1; TRBD1 is a possible D gene (5 bases). Trimming stripped 5 bases from V and 1 base from J, with 9 bases between. This CDR3 contains 13 residues. Per germline, CDR1 SGHRS and CDR2 YFSETQ. In DNA, the CDR3 is TGCGCCAGCAGGGAAGGGGCCCAAGAGACCCAGTACTTC. This translates into CASREGAQETQYF.

The J gene is TRBJ2-7, the V gene TRBV18; TRBD2 agrees at 7 bases. The CDR3 runs to 14 residues. CDR1 is KGHSH, CDR2 LQKENI, per germline. The V gene end was trimmed by 4 bases and the J gene end by 2 bases; junction bases not matched to a gene: 5. Here the CDR3 reads CASSQSSGTYEQYF. The CDR3 nucleotides are TGTGCCAGCTCACAGTCGAGCGGGACCTACGAGCAGTACTTC.

The CDR3 bases are TGCAGTGCTAGAGCCGCCTACGAGCAGTACTTC. This gives the protein CSARAAYEQYF. The chain carries TRBV20-1 and TRBJ2-7, with D uncertain. V was clipped by 1 base and J by 2 bases, with 3 bases between them. There are 11 residues in the CDR3. The germline V gene has CDR1 DFQATT and CDR2 SNEGSKA (reference sequence).

This clone was picked up a small number of times. The rearrangement links TRBV5-1 to TRBJ1-2, with 8 positions matching TRBD1. The CDR3 is made up of 13 amino acids. Germline V lookup: CDR1 SGHRS, CDR2 YFSETQ. The V segment lost 2 bases and the J segment 7 bases; nucleotides outside the gene matches: 4. CDR3 sequence (DNA): TGCGCCAGCAGCTTTGACAGGGGCGGTGGCTACACCTTC. Its protein product is CASSFDRGGGYTF. Using reference TRBV5-1 and TRBJ1-2 for the parts outside the CDR3, the full variable domain is KAGVTQTPRYLIKTRGQQVTLSCSPISGHRSVSWYQQTPGQGLQFLFEYFSETQRNKGNFPGRFSGRQFSNSRSEMNVSTLELGDSALYLCASSFDRGGGYTFGSGTRLTVV.

The V call is TRBV6-5, the J call TRBJ1-2; 12 bases match TRBD1. The CDR3 contains 15 residues. Per the germline V gene, CDR1 is MNHEY and CDR2 is SVGAGI. V lost 6 bases and J lost 8; bases outside the gene matches: 10. The CDR3 here is CASSLTGQGARGYTF. CDR3 sequence (DNA): TGTGCCAGCAGCCTTACGGGACAGGGGGCGCGAGGCTACACCTTC.

The chain uses TRBV10-2 and TRBJ1-2; the match to TRBD1 covers 9 bases. CDR3 length: 18 amino acids. Germline loops: CDR1 WSHSY, CDR2 SAAADI. V trimming: 7 bases; J trimming: 8 bases; junction bases outside the gene matches: 23. CDR3 in amino acids: CASIGTGGLPLAFIGYTF. In DNA, the CDR3 is TGCGCCAGCATAGGAACAGGGGGCCTCCCTTTGGCATTTATCGGCTACACCTTC.

This clone showed up just once. This chain links TRBV6-5 with TRBJ1-1; the D gene is possibly TRBD1 (5 bases). The CDR3 consists of 14 residues. CDR1 is MNHEY and CDR2 is SVGAGI in the germline V gene. With 4 bases removed from V and 11 bases from J, the gap between germline ends came to 20 bases. CDR3 loop: CASSSAGLTARAFF. The CDR3 coding sequence is TGTGCCAGCAGTTCCGCGGGGCTGACGGCTCGGGCTTTCTTT.

The table lists this clone with a few counts. The genes are TRBV4-1 and TRBJ1-1, with D perhaps TRBD1 (5 bases). CDR1 and CDR2 from the germline V gene are MGHRA and YSYEKL. The CDR3 is 14 amino acids. Trimming pared 3 bases from V and 0 bases from J, leaving 8 bases between. CDR3 residues: CASSHRAMNTEAFF. CDR3 sequence (DNA): TGCGCCAGCAGCCACAGGGCTATGAACACTGAAGCTTTCTTT.

DNA of the CDR3: TGTGCCAGCAGTGGCTTTGACCAGCAGGGGGGCATTCTCGACTCTGAAGCTTTCTTT. It specifies CASSGFDQQGGILDSEAFF. The chain combines TRBV6-1 with TRBJ1-1; 7 bases agree with TRBD1. The CDR3 sequence is 19 residues long. With V trimmed by 4 bases and J by 6 bases, 23 bases remained unmatched. The germline gives CDR1 MNHNS, CDR2 SASEGT.

This rearrangement joins TRBV9 to TRBJ2-3, with a weak D call TRBD2 (5 bases). Germline values: CDR1 SGDLS, CDR2 YYNGEE. The V end lost 1 base, the J end lost 3 bases, and 12 bases lay between the germline ends. The CDR3 runs 15 residues. The CDR3 region is CASSVTSGPTDTQYF. The CDR3 region has the DNA TGTGCCAGCAGCGTAACCAGCGGTCCTACAGATACGCAGTATTTT.

Only one count was recorded for this clone. The V and J genes are TRBV30 and TRBJ1-4, with 8 positions matching TRBD1. The trim removed 3 bases at V and 7 bases at J, leaving 10 bases unmatched. Germline V CDR1 and CDR2: GTSNPN, SVGIG (reference sequence). This CDR3 is built from 15 residues. The CDR3 loop is CAWRDPGTGGEKLFF. In nucleotides, the CDR3 is TGTGCCTGGAGGGACCCCGGTACAGGGGGTGAAAAACTGTTTTTT.

CDR3: CASSVAGGRQETQYF. The CDR3, as DNA: TGTGCCAGCAGCGTAGCAGGGGGCCGACAAGAGACCCAGTACTTC. This chain uses TRBV9 with TRBJ2-5; 8 nucleotides align to TRBD1. The germline V gene encodes CDR1 SGDLS and CDR2 YYNGEE. CDR3 length equals 15 residues. J was trimmed by 2 bases and V by 0 bases; bases with no gene match: 3.

V gene TRBV27 combines with J gene TRBJ2-7; D might be TRBD1 (6 bases). The germline gives CDR1 MNHEY, CDR2 SMNVEV (reference sequence). The CDR3 extends over 16 amino acids. V was clipped by 5 bases and J by 3 bases, with 20 bases between them. The CDR3 here is CASSDTPGTMIYEQYF. The CDR3 coding sequence is TGTGCCAGCAGTGATACCCCCGGGACAATGATCTACGAGCAGTACTTC.

This clone is a singleton in its sample. The V call is TRBV18, the J call TRBJ2-7; 10 bases fit TRBD2. J lost 3 bases, V lost 5 bases, and 7 bases had no gene match. Germline-derived CDR1 and CDR2 are KGHSH and LQKENI. The CDR3 has 15 amino acids. The CDR3 coding sequence is TGTGCCAGCTCAGTAACCGGGACTAGCGTCTACGAGCAGTACTTC. Residues: CASSVTGTSVYEQYF. Together with reference TRBV18 and TRBJ2-7, the CDR3 gives the full variable domain: NAGVMQNPRHLVRRRGQEARLRCSPMKGHSHVYWYRQLPEEGLKFMVYLQKENIIDESGMPKERFSAEFPKEGPSILRIQQVVRGDSAAYFCASSVTGTSVYEQYFGPGTRLTVT.

The gene calls are TRBV5-8 and TRBJ2-7, with 8 positions matching TRBD1. From germline, CDR1 is SGHTS and CDR2 YDEGEE. V lost 0 bases and J lost 2; bases outside the gene matches: 4. CDR3 size: 15 residues. The CDR3 DNA follows: TGTGCCAGCAGCTTGGTTGGGACAGGAGCCTACGAGCAGTACTTC. As protein: CASSLVGTGAYEQYF.

The gene calls are TRBV19 and TRBJ2-5; 10 bases agree with TRBD1. The CDR3 has 17 amino acids. V gave up 9 bases and J gave up 8 bases; unmatched junction bases: 21. Germline loops: CDR1 LNHDA, CDR2 SQIVND (reference sequence). CDR3 residues: CASSPGTGEWGKKTQYF. In DNA, the CDR3 is TGTGCCAGCAGTCCCGGGACAGGGGAGTGGGGCAAGAAAACCCAGTACTTC.

The chain recombines TRBV5-1 with TRBJ1-1; 7 bases fit TRBD1. There are 15 residues in the CDR3. CDR1 and CDR2 (germline): SGHRS, YFSETQ. Losses at the gene ends were 0 bases for V and 10 bases for J; bases not matched to a gene: 12. CDR3 loop: CASSLVLTGSDGAFF. The CDR3 region has the DNA TGCGCCAGCAGCTTGGTTTTGACAGGGTCGGATGGAGCTTTCTTT. The whole variable domain, remainder taken from reference TRBV5-1 and TRBJ1-1, is KAGVTQTPRYLIKTRGQQVTLSCSPISGHRSVSWYQQTPGQGLQFLFEYFSETQRNKGNFPGRFSGRQFSNSRSEMNVSTLELGDSALYLCASSLVLTGSDGAFFGQGTRLTVV.